These 25 T cell receptor beta chains share one sample of origin, sequenced in a study of blood T cell repertoires in COVID-19. Using immunoSEQ multiplex PCR, the repertoire was profiled, and TCRdb retains in-frame clones only, with some absent. Of approximately 170,000 clones listed, approximately 80% are singletons. Sequencing was done on a sample of peripheral blood. The receptors originated from a woman between 70 and 85 years old with COVID-19, enrolled during active disease.

The CDR3 reads CASSPSTGVNEQFF. The CDR3 nucleotides are TGTGCCAGCTCACCATCGACAGGGGTCAATGAGCAGTTCTTC. The V gene is TRBV18, the J gene TRBJ2-1, with TRBD1 identical over 8 bases. CDR1 and CDR2 (germline): KGHSH, LQKENI. The CDR3 is 14 residues long. The trim removed 2 bases at V and 6 bases at J, leaving 3 bases unmatched.

The chain is built from TRBV11-2 and TRBJ2-5, with 9 positions matching TRBD2. This CDR3 spans 16 amino acids. Unmatched junction bases numbered 9, after V lost 0 bases and J lost 7 bases. Per the germline V gene, CDR1 is SGHAT and CDR2 is FQNNGV. CDR3 residues: CASSLDRASGVGTQYF. CDR3 nucleotide sequence: TGTGCCAGCAGCTTAGATCGCGCTAGCGGGGTAGGGACCCAGTACTTC. The full variable domain, completed using reference TRBV11-2 and TRBJ2-5, is EAGVAQSPRYKIIEKRQSVAFWCNPISGHATLYWYQQILGQGPKLLIQFQNNGVVDDSQLPKDRFSAERLKGVDSTLKIQPAKLEDSAVYLCASSLDRASGVGTQYFGPGTRLLVL.

The chain has TRBV3-1 (or the pseudogene TRBV3-2) and TRBJ1-2, with D unresolved. CDR3 length: 15 amino acids. V was cut by 4 bases and J by 6 bases, with 18 bases left in between. CDR1 LGHDT and CDR2 YNNKEL come from the germline V gene (reference sequence). For the CDR3, the DNA is TGTGCCAGCAGCCTCACTAGGAGACATTTCGATGGCTACACCTTC. Its translation is CASSLTRRHFDGYTF.

This clone has a single count. The chain is built from TRBV18 and TRBJ1-1; D not resolved. This CDR3 spans 13 amino acids. Germline V gene lookup returns CDR1 KGHSH and CDR2 LQKENI. The V end was cut by 1 base, the J end by 3 bases, with 6 bases between. CDR3 in DNA: TGTGCCAGCTCACCACTCTTAGACACTGAAGCTTTCTTT. Translated: CASSPLLDTEAFF. Supplemented by reference TRBV18 and TRBJ1-1, the full variable domain reads NAGVMQNPRHLVRRRGQEARLRCSPMKGHSHVYWYRQLPEEGLKFMVYLQKENIIDESGMPKERFSAEFPKEGPSILRIQQVVRGDSAAYFCASSPLLDTEAFFGQGTRLTVV.

The chain is built from TRBV6-6 and TRBJ1-1; D might be TRBD1 (6 bases). CDR3 length: 15 residues. The germline gives CDR1 MNHNY, CDR2 SVGAGI (reference sequence). Trimming pared 6 bases from V and 4 bases from J, leaving 18 bases between. CDR3 sequence reads: CASRQGWGGFTEAFF. CDR3 in DNA: TGTGCCAGCAGACAGGGCTGGGGAGGGTTCACTGAAGCTTTCTTT.

The V gene is TRBV2, the J gene TRBJ2-5, with D perhaps matching TRBD2 (6 bases). The CDR3 consists of 12 residues. The germline V gene has CDR1 SNHLY and CDR2 FYNNEI. V was shortened by 7 bases and J by 5 bases, with 11 bases between the two germline ends. The CDR3 loop reads CASIGGSETQYF. The CDR3 DNA sequence: TGTGCCAGCATCGGGGGTTCTGAGACCCAGTACTTC.

This rearrangement joins TRBV12-5 to TRBJ2-1; D unclear. V was pared by 1 base and J by 7 bases, with 5 bases between. The CDR3 is 12 amino acids. CDR1 and CDR2 from the germline V gene are LGHNT and FRNRAP. Written as DNA, the CDR3 is TGTGCTAGTGGTTTGGGACATAATGAGCAGTTCTTC. Its protein is CASGLGHNEQFF. Supplemented by reference TRBV12-5 and TRBJ2-1, the full variable domain reads DARVTQTPRHKVTEMGQEVTMRCQPILGHNTVFWYRQTMMQGLELLAYFRNRAPLDDSGMPKDRFSAEMPDATLATLKIQPSEPRDSAVYFCASGLGHNEQFFGPGTRLTVL.

This rearrangement joins TRBV19 to TRBJ2-1, with D possibly matching TRBD2 (6 bases). This CDR3 has 15 amino acids. The V gene lost 3 bases and the J gene lost 1 base, with 10 bases spanning the gap. Germline V gene lookup returns CDR1 LNHDA and CDR2 SQIVND (reference sequence). The CDR3, as DNA: TGTGCCAGTAGTATCCCAGCGGGTTCCTACAATGAGCAGTTCTTC. It specifies CASSIPAGSYNEQFF.

This clone was counted once. The chain is built from TRBV27 and TRBJ1-5; TRBD1 might be the D (6 bases). This CDR3 has 16 amino acids. Germline CDR1 reads MNHEY; CDR2 reads SMNVEV (reference sequence). Trimming took 6 bases from V and 7 from J, leaving 22 bases between them. The CDR3 DNA follows: TGTGCCAGCAGCCTGTCGTTGGCCAGGGGCGGGCAGCCCCAGCATTTT. It is translated as CASSLSLARGGQPQHF.

The CDR3 sequence is CSVGPSGSEKLFF. Here the CDR3 DNA reads TGCAGCGTTGGGCCGTCGGGGAGCGAAAAACTGTTTTTT. The V call is TRBV29-1, the J call TRBJ1-4; D uncertain. V lost 4 bases and J 8 bases, leaving 14 bases between the germline ends. The CDR3 is 13 residues long. Germline values: CDR1 SQVTM, CDR2 ANQGSEA.

The rearrangement uses TRBV15 and TRBJ1-1; D is perhaps TRBD1 (6 bases). Between the trimmed V and J ends, which lost 4 bases and 5 bases, there was a span of 14 bases. The CDR3 consists of 14 residues. CDR1 and CDR2 from the germline V gene are LNHNV and YYDKDF (reference sequence). The chain's CDR3 is CATSKGGVGTEAFF. CDR3 DNA: TGTGCCACCAGCAAAGGGGGGGTAGGGACTGAAGCTTTCTTT. Complete variable domain (other parts from reference TRBV15 and TRBJ1-1): DAMVIQNPRYQVTQFGKPVTLSCSQTLNHNVMYWYQQKSSQAPKLLFHYYDKDFNNEADTPDNFQSRRPNTSFCFLDIRSPGLGDTAMYLCATSKGGVGTEAFFGQGTRLTVV.

The genes are TRBV23-1 and TRBJ1-5; TRBD1 matches at 9 bases. TRBV23-1 is sorted into the ORF group, with uncertain function. The CDR3 runs to 15 residues. V dropped 4 bases and J dropped 2; count of bases not matched to a gene: 3. DNA of the CDR3: TGCGCCAGCAGTCGGGACAGGGAAGGCAATCAGCCCCAGCATTTT. Amino acids: CASSRDREGNQPQHF.

This chain links TRBV5-8 with TRBJ2-5, with 7 bases matching TRBD2. The CDR3 extends over 15 amino acids. V dropped 1 base and J dropped 5; count of bases not matched to a gene: 8. The V gene's germline CDR1 is SGHTS and CDR2 YDEGEE. The CDR3 DNA reads as TGTGCCAGCAGCTTGAATCAGCGAGCGGGGGAGACCCAGTACTTC. This encodes CASSLNQRAGETQYF.

This chain uses TRBV15 with TRBJ2-7; 7 nucleotides agree with TRBD1. CDR1 is LNHNV, CDR2 YYDKDF, per germline (reference sequence). CDR3 length: 15 amino acids. Losses at the gene ends were 5 bases for V and 1 base for J; bases not matched to a gene: 8. The chain's CDR3 is CATSPRTGASYEQYV. CDR3 nucleotide sequence: TGTGCCACCAGCCCTAGGACAGGCGCGTCCTACGAGCAGTACGTC.

The chain uses TRBV27 and TRBJ1-5, with 8 bases that match TRBD1. The CDR3 runs to 16 residues. Looked up from germline, CDR1 is MNHEY and CDR2 is SMNVEV (reference sequence). The junction had 11 bases not matched to a gene; V was cut back by 5 bases and J by 5 bases. The CDR3 protein is CASSPVGQAVHQPQHF. The CDR3 DNA reads as TGTGCCAGCAGTCCCGTGGGACAGGCGGTCCATCAGCCCCAGCATTTT.

Of note for this clone: Different DNA sequences within this sample yield the same CDR3. The gene calls are TRBV18 and TRBJ2-1, with D perhaps matching TRBD1 (6 bases). This CDR3 region has 13 residues. Trimming shortened V by 3 bases and J by 5 bases, and 8 bases separated the two germline ends. Per germline, CDR1 KGHSH and CDR2 LQKENI. Written as DNA, the CDR3 is TGTGCCAGCTCACCCGGACAGAACAATGAGCAGTTCTTC. Translated: CASSPGQNNEQFF.

The chain recombines TRBV2 with TRBJ1-5, with 7 bases lining up with TRBD1. Germline V gives CDR1 SNHLY, CDR2 FYNNEI. With V trimmed by 6 bases and J by 3 bases, 8 bases remained unmatched. The CDR3 loop spans 15 amino acids. This chain's CDR3 is CASRTGTAHNQPQHF. As DNA, the CDR3 is TGTGCCAGCAGAACCGGGACAGCTCACAATCAGCCCCAGCATTTT.

This sequence joins TRBV3-1 (or the pseudogene TRBV3-2) and TRBJ2-1; D is unclear. Germline assignment: CDR1 LGHDT and CDR2 YNNKEL (reference sequence). The CDR3 length is 13 residues. The V end was cut by 4 bases, the J end by 8 bases, with 12 bases between. As DNA, the CDR3 is TGTGCCAGCAGCCCTATCCTATTACATGAGCAGTTCTTC. The encoded protein is CASSPILLHEQFF.

This chain joins TRBV12-3 or TRBV12-4 and TRBJ1-2; the D gene is possibly TRBD1 (6 bases). The CDR3 has 13 residues. The V gene lost 11 bases and the J gene lost 8 bases, with 21 bases spanning the gap. For the CDR3, the DNA is TGTGCCGCAGGCCTAGGGGGGAGGGGCGGCTACACCTTC. Its translation: CAAGLGGRGGYTF.

This rearrangement joins TRBV14 to TRBJ1-1; 8 positions match TRBD1. CDR3 length: 16 amino acids. Unmatched junction bases numbered 6, after V lost 0 bases and J lost 3 bases. Germline CDR1 is SGHDN and CDR2 is FVKESK. Here the CDR3 DNA reads TGTGCCAGCAGCCAAGATCGTACCAGGGGGCACACTGAAGCTTTCTTT. Amino acids: CASSQDRTRGHTEAFF.

The CDR3 protein is CSVDRGNTDTQYF. The CDR3 DNA is TGCAGCGTTGACCGGGGAAACACAGATACGCAGTATTTT. V is TRBV29-1 and J is TRBJ2-3; TRBD2 might be the D (5 bases). Trimming removed 3 bases at V and 2 bases at J, with 9 bases between. The CDR3 extends over 13 amino acids. Germline CDR1 and CDR2: SQVTM and ANQGSEA.

This chain uses TRBV18 with TRBJ2-1; 9 bases are shared with TRBD2. Germline-derived CDR1 and CDR2 are KGHSH and LQKENI. V lost 4 bases, J lost 7 bases, and 11 bases stayed unmatched. The length of the CDR3 is 16 residues. The CDR3 bases are TGTGCCAGCTCACAATTCTCTCCAGCGGGAGGTAATGAGCAGTTCTTC. Residues: CASSQFSPAGGNEQFF.

The chain joins TRBV3-1 (or the pseudogene TRBV3-2) to TRBJ2-5; TRBD2 is a possible D gene (6 bases). Trimming shortened V by 0 bases and J by 5 bases, and 16 bases separated the two germline ends. Germline V gives CDR1 LGHDT, CDR2 YNNKEL (reference sequence). The CDR3 runs 16 residues. The CDR3, as DNA: TGTGCCAGCAGCCAAGATGCACGGAGGGCGCGGGAGACCCAGTACTTC. It translates to CASSQDARRARETQYF.

The chain uses TRBV6-5 and TRBJ2-7, with 8 bases matching TRBD1. J gave up 3 bases and V 5 bases, and 6 bases lay outside the gene matches. The CDR3 totals 14 residues. Germline loops: CDR1 MNHEY, CDR2 SVGAGI. The CDR3, as DNA: TGTGCCAGCAGTCAGCGACAGGGGCACTACGAGCAGTACTTC. It is translated as CASSQRQGHYEQYF.

The rearrangement links TRBV19 to TRBJ2-2; D gene unclear. Germline assignment: CDR1 LNHDA and CDR2 SQIVND (reference sequence). The CDR3 contains 14 residues. The ends were cut back, 0 bases at V and 4 bases at J, with 6 bases in the middle. CDR3 DNA: TGTGCCAGTAGTATAGAGCGGAGCACCGGGGAGCTGTTTTTT. This translates into CASSIERSTGELFF.